Presented here are 25 T cell receptor beta chains from one specimen sequenced in a study of CD8 T cells in ankylosing spondylitis. MiXCR, run by TCRdb on the 5' RACE reads, gives a single entry per CDR3 protein. The sample lists fewer than 35,000 distinct CDR3 sequences; 12% to 15% were seen once. Sequenced sample: blood. The receptors originated from a male donor with ankylosing spondylitis or in good health (not recorded which).

Only a few counts were recorded for this clonotype. This CDR3 reads CASSLSGTGTDTQYF. For the CDR3, the DNA is TGCGCCAGCAGCCTGTCCGGGACAGGCACAGATACGCAGTATTTT. V usage is TRBV5-1 and J usage is TRBJ2-3; 7 bases are shared with TRBD1. V gave up 4 bases and J gave up 1 base; unmatched junction bases: 6. CDR1 and CDR2 (germline): SGHRS, YFSETQ. The CDR3 has 15 residues.

This rearrangement joins TRBV20-1 to TRBJ1-1, with TRBD1 as a possible D gene (6 bases). This CDR3 contains 11 residues. Trimming removed 6 bases from V and 4 bases from J, with 9 bases in between. Germline values: CDR1 DFQATT, CDR2 SNEGSKA (reference sequence). This CDR3 is CSAEGGTEAFF. CDR3 nucleotides: TGCAGTGCCGAGGGGGGCACTGAAGCTTTCTTT.

This clonotype was counted a few times. The chain recombines TRBV10-3 with TRBJ2-7; D gene unclear. Deletions cut 0 bases from V and 3 bases from J, with 15 bases between. Germline V gives CDR1 ENHRY, CDR2 SYGVKD. CDR3 size: 16 residues. The CDR3 is CAISESLGIGNYEQYF. The DNA of the CDR3 is TGTGCCATCAGTGAGTCGCTAGGGATTGGGAACTACGAGCAGTACTTC.

Concerning this clonotype: At one of its ends the junction is not consistent with the germline gene, which may arise from a read error. The chain recombines TRBV3-1 with TRBJ2-6, with D unclear. From germline, CDR1 is LGHDT and CDR2 YNNKEL (reference sequence). The CDR3 is 15 residues long. Written as DNA, the CDR3 is TGTGTCAGCAGCCATTACTACTCTGGGGCCAACGTCCTGACTTTC. Translating gives CVSSHYYSGANVLTF.

This clonotype has more than one count but fewer than ten. A read error may account for a junction end that differs from germline. This rearrangement joins TRBV20-1 to TRBJ2-1, with a possible D match to TRBD2 (5 bases). The CDR3 has 13 amino acids. CDR1 and CDR2 (germline): DFQATT, SNEGSKA (reference sequence). This CDR3 reads CSATRGGLPEQFF. The CDR3 DNA follows: TGCAGTGCTACCCGGGGTGGACTCCCTGAGCAGTTCTTT.

This sequence joins TRBV25-1 and TRBJ2-7; perhaps TRBD1 as D (5 bases). With 11 bases removed from V and 2 bases from J, the gap between germline ends came to 19 bases. The V gene's germline CDR1 is MGHDK and CDR2 SYGVNS. The CDR3 consists of 14 residues. DNA of the CDR3: TGTGCCGCCCCCTCAGGGCCAGCCCCCTACGAGCAGTACTTC. This sequence encodes CAAPSGPAPYEQYF.

The table lists this clonotype with a count of one. The chain joins TRBV6-2 or TRBV6-3 to TRBJ1-5, with D unresolved. Germline V gene lookup returns CDR1 MNHEY and CDR2 SVGEGT. The CDR3 sequence is 16 residues long. V was shortened by 6 bases and J by 0 bases, with 15 bases between the two germline ends. CDR3 residues: CASRGGRQYSNQPQHF. The CDR3 region has the DNA TGTGCCAGCAGAGGAGGGCGCCAGTATAGCAATCAGCCCCAGCATTTT.

The V call is TRBV4-3, the J call TRBJ2-1; D unresolved. V was cut by 1 base and J by 2 bases, with 6 bases left in between. The CDR3 covers 14 residues. Germline V gene lookup returns CDR1 LGHNA and CDR2 YSLEER. The CDR3 here is CASSQVVAYNEQFF. The CDR3 DNA sequence: TGCGCCAGCAGCCAAGTTGTAGCCTACAATGAGCAGTTCTTC.

The sample holds a few counts of this clonotype. V usage is TRBV7-6 and J usage is TRBJ2-5; D is possibly TRBD2 (5 bases). There are 13 residues in the CDR3. Trimming pared 4 bases from V and 5 bases from J, leaving 11 bases between. Germline assignment: CDR1 SGHVS and CDR2 FNYEAQ. The CDR3 here is CASSSGMGETQYF. In nucleotides, the CDR3 is TGTGCCAGCAGCTCCGGGATGGGGGAGACCCAGTACTTC.

This clonotype turned up a few times. The chain links TRBV4-2 to TRBJ2-4, with 8 nucleotides matching TRBD2. The germline CDR1 and CDR2 sequences are LGHNA and YNFKEQ. V was clipped by 0 bases and J by 7 bases; unmatched bases: 17. The CDR3 sequence is 19 residues long. In nucleotides, the CDR3 is TGTGCCAGCAGCCAAGAAGGAAGAGGAAGCGGGGGATTTGCGAACATTCAGTACTTC. This sequence encodes CASSQEGRGSGGFANIQYF.

The chain links TRBV20-1 to TRBJ2-1; TRBD1 might be the D (5 bases). Germline loops: CDR1 DFQATT, CDR2 SNEGSKA (reference sequence). CDR3 length: 13 amino acids. V lost 1 base, J lost 6 bases, and 10 bases lay in between. The CDR3 nucleotides read TGCAGTGCTAGAGTGCCCAGGGTCAATGAGCAGTTCTTC. Its protein is CSARVPRVNEQFF.

The chain couples TRBV29-1 to TRBJ1-1; D unclear. The CDR3 consists of 11 residues. In germline, CDR1 is SQVTM, CDR2 ANQGSEA. Deletions cut 4 bases from V and 4 bases from J, with 7 bases between. CDR3 region: CSVVNPTEAFF. CDR3 nucleotide sequence: TGCAGCGTTGTGAACCCCACTGAAGCTTTCTTT.

This clonotype was counted a few times. The rearrangement uses TRBV29-1 and TRBJ2-1, with D uncertain. This CDR3 contains 13 residues. The V and J ends lost 1 base and 3 bases respectively, with 7 bases between them. CDR1 and CDR2 from the germline V gene are SQVTM and ANQGSEA. The CDR3: CSVEGRVYNEQFF. The CDR3 nucleotides are TGCAGCGTTGAAGGTCGCGTCTACAATGAGCAGTTCTTC.

This clonotype has only a few counts. The genes are TRBV25-1 and TRBJ1-2; no clear D. Germline CDR1 and CDR2: MGHDK and SYGVNS. This CDR3 is 13 amino acids long. The V end lost 1 base, the J end lost 4 bases, and 7 bases lay between the germline ends. CDR3 DNA sequence: TGTGCCAGCAGTGAATTTGGGGTCTATGGCTACACCTTC. This encodes CASSEFGVYGYTF.

This clonotype was observed a handful of times. The chain carries TRBV5-1 and TRBJ2-1; D unresolved. V was pared by 2 bases and J by 6 bases, with 15 bases between. Germline V CDR1 and CDR2: SGHRS, YFSETQ. The CDR3 loop spans 15 amino acids. The CDR3 is CASSLYTSRRNEQFF. In nucleotides, the CDR3 is TGCGCCAGCAGCTTATACACCTCGAGGCGCAATGAGCAGTTCTTC. The variable domain in full, with the rest retrieved from reference TRBV5-1 and TRBJ2-1, is KAGVTQTPRYLIKTRGQQVTLSCSPISGHRSVSWYQQTPGQGLQFLFEYFSETQRNKGNFPGRFSGRQFSNSRSEMNVSTLELGDSALYLCASSLYTSRRNEQFFGPGTRLTVL.

The gene calls are TRBV29-1 and TRBJ1-1; D is ambiguous. V shed 1 base and J shed 0 bases, with 9 bases lying between them. Per germline, CDR1 SQVTM and CDR2 ANQGSEA. There are 14 residues in the CDR3. The CDR3 DNA reads as TGCAGCGTTGAAGGGGTAGGAGTGAACACTGAAGCTTTCTTT. Protein sequence: CSVEGVGVNTEAFF.

In this sample, this clonotype turned up a few times. This chain joins TRBV30 and TRBJ1-1, with 10 bases aligning to TRBD1. V trimming: 3 bases; J trimming: 4 bases; junction bases outside the gene matches: 8. The germline CDR1 and CDR2 sequences are GTSNPN and SVGIG (reference sequence). The CDR3 totals 15 residues. CDR3 nucleotides: TGTGCCTGGAGGGGAGGACAGGGGGTGGTCACTGAAGCTTTCTTT. Protein sequence: CAWRGGQGVVTEAFF. Full variable domain (remainder filled in from reference TRBV30 and TRBJ1-1): SQTIHQWPATLVQPVGSPLSLECTVEGTSNPNLYWYRQAAGRGLQLLFYSVGIGQISSEVPQNLSASRPQDRQFILSSKKLLLSDSGFYLCAWRGGQGVVTEAFFGQGTRLTVV.

This clonotype was seen more than once but under ten times. The chain recombines TRBV7-2 with TRBJ2-7; D is possibly TRBD2 (5 bases). CDR3 size: 14 residues. The V end was cut by 1 base, the J end by 6 bases, with 13 bases between. CDR1 and CDR2 from the germline V gene are SGHTA and FQGNSA. In DNA, the CDR3 is TGTGCCAGCAGCTTAGGCCCGGGGATGGGCGAGCAGTACTTC. Residues: CASSLGPGMGEQYF.

The CDR3 loop is CASSLGVGEQFF. For the CDR3, the DNA is TGTGCCAGCAGCTTAGGAGTAGGCGAGCAGTTCTTC. The rearrangement joins TRBV7-9 to TRBJ2-1; D uncertain. V gave up 1 base and J gave up 10 bases, with 8 bases separating them. The length of the CDR3 is 12 residues. Germline loops: CDR1 SEHNR, CDR2 FQNEAQ (reference sequence).

This clonotype was seen a few times. This chain joins TRBV11-2 and TRBJ2-7; 11 bases match TRBD2. The CDR3 loop spans 15 amino acids. V lost 2 bases to trimming and J lost 5 bases; unmatched junction nucleotides: 5. The V gene's germline CDR1 is SGHAT and CDR2 FQNNGV. The CDR3, as DNA: TGTGCCAGCAGCTTAACTAGCGGGAGCCGGAACGAGCAGTACTTC. It translates to CASSLTSGSRNEQYF.

The sample holds a few counts of this clonotype. This chain links TRBV12-3 or TRBV12-4 with TRBJ2-7; 8 nucleotides agree with TRBD2. This CDR3 has 13 amino acids. Losses at the gene ends were 6 bases for V and 7 bases for J; bases not matched to a gene: 8. CDR3 in amino acids: CASSPGRGREQYV. CDR3 bases: TGTGCCAGCAGCCCCGGGAGGGGGAGGGAGCAGTACGTC.

The chain links TRBV12-3 or TRBV12-4 to TRBJ2-2, with D perhaps being TRBD1 or TRBD2 (5 bases each). The CDR3 extends over 15 amino acids. V dropped 6 bases and J dropped 6 bases, with 17 bases sitting between them. This CDR3 reads CASSTGTTKPGELFF. CDR3 in DNA: TGTGCCAGCAGCACCGGGACCACCAAACCCGGGGAGCTGTTTTTT.

This clonotype has just a few counts. The chain is built from TRBV11-2 and TRBJ1-1; D uncertain. Germline CDR1 SGHAT, CDR2 FQNNGV. The CDR3 has 13 residues. V was shortened by 4 bases and J by 11 bases, with 17 bases between the two germline ends. CDR3 coding DNA: TGTGCCAGCAGCTCGCTGATACCCTCTAAGGCTTTCTTT. It codes for CASSSLIPSKAFF.

This clonotype has only a few counts. The CDR3 loop is CASSLEPLSDNSPLHF. The CDR3 region has the DNA TGTGCCAGCAGCTTGGAACCTCTTAGTGATAATTCACCCCTCCACTTT. The rearrangement uses TRBV5-5 and TRBJ1-6; D ambiguous. Germline-derived CDR1 and CDR2 are SGHKS and YYEKEE (reference sequence). Trimming removed 0 bases from V and 5 bases from J, with 12 bases in between. The CDR3 has 16 amino acids.

This chain connects TRBV5-1 to TRBJ2-5; D unresolved. V was cut by 0 bases and J by 5 bases, with 5 bases left in between. Per the germline V gene, CDR1 is SGHRS and CDR2 is YFSETQ. This CDR3 has 12 residues. In DNA form, the CDR3 reads TGCGCCAGCAGCTTGGCCGGGGAGACCCAGTACTTC. This codes for CASSLAGETQYF.